This T cell receptor beta chain was documented in a study of shared clonotypes between healthy human individuals. This table comes from immunoSEQ multiplex PCR, and its TCRdb copy is limited to in-frame clones, with some not included. This sample carries about 2.1 million clones, over 85% of them seen once, and the ten largest clones take less than 2%. On this clone itself: Its antigen is not known.

General study findings and limits: A small donor pool kept down the genetic and exposure-history diversity that was represented. Clonotypes shared by all four sorted-subset donors had higher generation probabilities than non-shared clonotypes.

The V gene's germline CDR1 is SGHDT and CDR2 YYEEEE. The J segment lost 4 bases and the V segment lost 1 base, leaving 11 bases of the junction unmatched. The CDR3 is made up of 17 amino acids. Positive CCR7 selection of CD45RO-negative cells yielded the naive CD8 cells, and terminally differentiated effector memory CD45RA+ cells were excluded. Healthy HIV-negative adults with no recent acute infections or vaccinations were recruited as donors. The source is a man aged 18 to 29 in good health. Some clones in this sample may be carry-over from other donors' samples. The chain is built from TRBV5-6 and TRBJ2-5; 9 bases line up with TRBD2. Sequencing was done on a sample of naive CD8+ T cells from PBMCs. In nucleotides, the CDR3 is TGTGCCAGCAGCTTGTTCCTAGCGGGATGGGGAGGAGAGACCCAGTACTTC. Translating it yields CASSLFLAGWGGETQYF. Full variable domain (rest looked up from reference TRBV5-6 and TRBJ2-5): DAGVTQSPTHLIKTRGQQVTLRCSPKSGHDTVSWYQQALGQGPQFIFQYYEEEERQRGNFPDRFSGHQFPNYSSELNVNALLLGDSALYLCASSLFLAGWGGETQYFGPGTRLLVL.